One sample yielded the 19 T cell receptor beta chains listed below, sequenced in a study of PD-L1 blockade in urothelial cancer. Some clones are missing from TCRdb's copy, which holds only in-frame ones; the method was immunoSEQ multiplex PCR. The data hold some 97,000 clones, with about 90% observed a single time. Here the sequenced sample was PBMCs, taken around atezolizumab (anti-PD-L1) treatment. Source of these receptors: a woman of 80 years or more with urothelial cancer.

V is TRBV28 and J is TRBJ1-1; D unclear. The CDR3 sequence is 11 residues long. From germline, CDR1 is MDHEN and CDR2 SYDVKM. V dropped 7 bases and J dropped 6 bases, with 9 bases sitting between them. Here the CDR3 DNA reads TGTGCCAGCACGGGGAGGGCTGAAGCTTTCTTT. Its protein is CASTGRAEAFF. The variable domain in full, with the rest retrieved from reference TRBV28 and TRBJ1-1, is DVKVTQSSRYLVKRTGEKVFLECVQDMDHENMFWYRQDPGLGLRLIYFSYDVKMKEKGDIPEGYSVSREKKERFSLILESASTNQTSMYLCASTGRAEAFFGQGTRLTVV.

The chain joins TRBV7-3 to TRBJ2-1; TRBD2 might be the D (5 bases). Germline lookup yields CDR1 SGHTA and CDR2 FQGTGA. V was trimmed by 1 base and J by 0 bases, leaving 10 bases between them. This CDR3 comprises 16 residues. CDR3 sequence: CASSLNLAPSYNEQFF. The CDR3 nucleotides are TGTGCCAGCAGCTTAAATTTAGCGCCCTCCTACAATGAGCAGTTCTTC.

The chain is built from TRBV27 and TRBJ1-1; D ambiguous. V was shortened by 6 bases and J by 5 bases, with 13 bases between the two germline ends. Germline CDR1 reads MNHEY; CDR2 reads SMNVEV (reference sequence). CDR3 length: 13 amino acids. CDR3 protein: CASRLPGGTEAFF. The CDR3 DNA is TGTGCCAGCAGACTTCCAGGAGGGACTGAAGCTTTCTTT.

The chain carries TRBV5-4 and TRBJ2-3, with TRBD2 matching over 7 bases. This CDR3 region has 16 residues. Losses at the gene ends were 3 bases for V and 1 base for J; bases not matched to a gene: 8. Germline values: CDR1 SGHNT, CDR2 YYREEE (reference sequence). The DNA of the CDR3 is TGTGCCAGCAGCTCGAAATCAGGGAGGGGCACAGATACGCAGTATTTT. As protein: CASSSKSGRGTDTQYF.

This CDR3 reads CASSFPGVREQYF. CDR3 sequence (DNA): TGCGCCAGCAGCTTCCCGGGGGTCCGAGAGCAGTACTTC. This sequence joins TRBV5-1 and TRBJ2-7, with TRBD2 as a possible D gene (6 bases). Germline V gene sequence: CDR1 SGHRS, CDR2 YFSETQ. This CDR3 region has 13 residues. Trimming took 2 bases from V and 7 from J, leaving 13 bases between them.

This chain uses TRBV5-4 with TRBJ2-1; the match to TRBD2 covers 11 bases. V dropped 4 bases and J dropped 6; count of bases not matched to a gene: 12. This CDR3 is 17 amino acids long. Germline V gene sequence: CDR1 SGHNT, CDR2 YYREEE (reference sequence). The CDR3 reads CASSPELAGVVGNEQFF. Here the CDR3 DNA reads TGTGCCAGCAGCCCCGAACTAGCGGGAGTGGTGGGCAATGAGCAGTTCTTC.

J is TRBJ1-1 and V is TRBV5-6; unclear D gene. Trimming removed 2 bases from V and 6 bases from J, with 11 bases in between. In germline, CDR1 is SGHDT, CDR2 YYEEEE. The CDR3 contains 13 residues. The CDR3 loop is CASSFQDLSEAFF. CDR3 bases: TGTGCCAGCAGCTTTCAGGATCTCTCTGAAGCTTTCTTT.

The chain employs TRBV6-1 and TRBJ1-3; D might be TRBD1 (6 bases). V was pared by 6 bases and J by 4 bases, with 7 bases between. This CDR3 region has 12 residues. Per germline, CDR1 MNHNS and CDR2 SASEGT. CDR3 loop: CASSGQGNTIYF. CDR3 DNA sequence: TGTGCCAGCAGCGGACAGGGAAACACCATATATTTT.

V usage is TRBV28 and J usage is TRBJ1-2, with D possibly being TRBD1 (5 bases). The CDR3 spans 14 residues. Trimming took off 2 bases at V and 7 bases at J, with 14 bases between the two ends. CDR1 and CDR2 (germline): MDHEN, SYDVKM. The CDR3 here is CASSLPGLEGGYTF. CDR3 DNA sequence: TGTGCCAGCAGTTTACCGGGACTGGAGGGTGGCTACACCTTC.

The CDR3 here is CASSQELRQVVGYGYTF. Here the CDR3 DNA reads TGTGCCAGCAGCCAAGAATTACGGCAGGTGGTCGGCTATGGCTACACCTTC. This chain joins TRBV4-2 and TRBJ1-2; D ambiguous. V dropped 0 bases and J dropped 4 bases, with 18 bases sitting between them. CDR3 length: 17 amino acids. The V gene's germline CDR1 is LGHNA and CDR2 YNFKEQ.

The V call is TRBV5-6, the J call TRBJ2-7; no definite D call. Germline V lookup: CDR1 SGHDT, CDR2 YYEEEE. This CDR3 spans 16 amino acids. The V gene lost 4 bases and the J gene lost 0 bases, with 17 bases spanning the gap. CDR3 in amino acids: CASSANGGQSSYEQYF. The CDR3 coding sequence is TGTGCCAGCAGCGCAAATGGCGGTCAGAGCTCCTACGAGCAGTACTTC.

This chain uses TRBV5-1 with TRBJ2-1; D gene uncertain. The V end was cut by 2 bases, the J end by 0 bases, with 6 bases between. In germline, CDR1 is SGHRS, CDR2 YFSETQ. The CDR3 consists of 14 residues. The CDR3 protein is CASSLESSYNEQFF. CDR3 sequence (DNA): TGCGCCAGCAGCTTAGAGAGCTCCTACAATGAGCAGTTCTTC.

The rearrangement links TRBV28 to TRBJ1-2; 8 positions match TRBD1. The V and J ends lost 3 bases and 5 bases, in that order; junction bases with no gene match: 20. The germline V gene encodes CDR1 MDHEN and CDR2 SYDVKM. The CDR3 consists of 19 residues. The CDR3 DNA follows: TGTGCCAGCAGTTTGGTTGCCCTCTTCACAGGGGGTGGACGTTATGGCTACACCTTC. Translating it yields CASSLVALFTGGGRYGYTF.

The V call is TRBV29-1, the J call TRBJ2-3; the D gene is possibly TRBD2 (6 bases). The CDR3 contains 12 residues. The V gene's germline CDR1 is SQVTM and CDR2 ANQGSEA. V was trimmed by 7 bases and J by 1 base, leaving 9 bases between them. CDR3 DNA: TGCAGCGGGAGGGGTGGCACAGATACGCAGTATTTT. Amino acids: CSGRGGTDTQYF.

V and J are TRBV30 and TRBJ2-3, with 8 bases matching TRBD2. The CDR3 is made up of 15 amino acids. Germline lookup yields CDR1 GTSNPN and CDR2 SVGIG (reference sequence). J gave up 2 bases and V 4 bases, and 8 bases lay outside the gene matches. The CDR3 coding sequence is TGTGCCTGGAATGGGGGAGCGGGAGACACAGATACGCAGTATTTT. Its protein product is CAWNGGAGDTDTQYF.

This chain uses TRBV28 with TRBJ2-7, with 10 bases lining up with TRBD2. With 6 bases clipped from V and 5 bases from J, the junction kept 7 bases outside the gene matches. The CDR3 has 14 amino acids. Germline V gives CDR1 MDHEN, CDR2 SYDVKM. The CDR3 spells CASSLGLASHEQYF. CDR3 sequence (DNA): TGTGCCAGCAGCTTGGGACTAGCGAGCCACGAGCAGTACTTC. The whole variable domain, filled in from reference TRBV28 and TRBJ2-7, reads DVKVTQSSRYLVKRTGEKVFLECVQDMDHENMFWYRQDPGLGLRLIYFSYDVKMKEKGDIPEGYSVSREKKERFSLILESASTNQTSMYLCASSLGLASHEQYFGPGTRLTVT.

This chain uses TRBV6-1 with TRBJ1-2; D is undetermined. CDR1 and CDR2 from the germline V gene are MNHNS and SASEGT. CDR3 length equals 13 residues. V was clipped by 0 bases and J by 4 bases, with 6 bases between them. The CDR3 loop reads CASSEAAVYGYTF. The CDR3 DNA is TGTGCCAGCAGTGAAGCGGCAGTCTATGGCTACACCTTC.

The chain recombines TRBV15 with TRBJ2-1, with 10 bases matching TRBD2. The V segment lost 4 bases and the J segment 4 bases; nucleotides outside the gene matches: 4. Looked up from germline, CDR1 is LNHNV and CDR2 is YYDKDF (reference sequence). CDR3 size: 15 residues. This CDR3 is CATSTSAGGYNEQFF. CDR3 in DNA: TGTGCCACCAGCACTTCAGCGGGAGGGTACAATGAGCAGTTCTTC.

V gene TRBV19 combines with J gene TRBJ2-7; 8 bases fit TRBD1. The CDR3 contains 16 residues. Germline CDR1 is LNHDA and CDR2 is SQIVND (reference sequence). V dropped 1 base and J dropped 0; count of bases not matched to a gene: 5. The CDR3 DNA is TGTGCCAGTAGTATAGGGTGGACAGGGATCTCCTACGAGCAGTACTTC. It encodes CASSIGWTGISYEQYF.